The text below deals with one TCR beta chain. Its antigen is currently unknown. The data stem from a study of CD8+CD57+ T cells in acquired aplastic anemia. Study as a whole: Sorted CD4+ and CD8+ cells yielded DNA averaging around 3.2 ug. An average of approximately 11 million reads for CD4+ cells was obtained from healthy donors.

Study outcomes and limitations: Between patients and controls, approximately 29 CD8+ CDR3 sequences were found in common. Levels of CD8+ Simpson's diversity were not significantly distinct in patients versus controls.

TCR beta VDJ combinations and CDR3 sequences were profiled from genomic DNA. Each CDR3 protein is one row after TCRdb ran MiXCR on the reads. The data hold about 220,000 distinct CDR3 sequences, with roughly 35% observed a single time. CDR1 is MGHDK and CDR2 is SYGVNS in the germline V gene. The CDR3 sequence is 16 residues long. The V end lost 6 bases, the J end lost 9 bases, and 21 bases lay between the germline ends. The J gene is TRBJ1-6, the V gene TRBV25-1; D perhaps matches TRBD1 (5 bases). The source is a human donor in good health, serving as a control. The material sequenced was sorted CD4+, CD8+, or CD8+CD57+ T cells (not recorded which) from PBMCs. The CDR3 DNA sequence: TGTGCCAGCAGCGAAATACAGGCGGGAGGGATTTCACCCCTCCACTTT. This translates into CASSEIQAGGISPLHF. The full variable domain, rest sourced from reference TRBV25-1 and TRBJ1-6, is EADIYQTPRYLVIGTGKKITLECSQTMGHDKMYWYQQDPGMELHLIHYSYGVNSTEKGDLSSESTVSRIRTEHFPLTLESARPSHTSQYLCASSEIQAGGISPLHFGNGTRLTVT.